One sample yielded the 10 T cell receptor beta chains listed below, sequenced in a study of tissue T cells after allogeneic stem cell transplantation. Profiled with immunoSEQ multiplex PCR; TCRdb holds only in-frame clones, not every one. The sample includes several thousand clones, about 56% of them seen just once. This specimen consisted of duodenum tissue, obtained at autopsy. All receptors derive from a female donor older than 55 with lung cancer.

This chain connects TRBV5-3 to TRBJ1-1; unclear D gene. TRBV5-3 is an open reading frame whose function is uncertain. The V end was cut by 4 bases, the J end by 7 bases, with 8 bases between. The CDR3 extends over 11 amino acids. CDR3: CARSGGHEAFF. DNA of the CDR3: TGTGCCAGAAGCGGAGGGCATGAAGCTTTCTTT.

This clone is labeled as medium-sized. V gene TRBV3-1 (or the pseudogene TRBV3-2) combines with J gene TRBJ1-1; 11 positions match TRBD1. Germline V gene sequence: CDR1 LGHDT, CDR2 YNNKEL (reference sequence). V shed 4 bases and J 1 base; nucleotides not matched to a gene: 5. This CDR3 contains 16 residues. Written as DNA, the CDR3 is TGTGCCAGCAGCCTTGGGACAGGGGGGAAGAACACTGAAGCTTTCTTT. This sequence encodes CASSLGTGGKNTEAFF.

The chain couples TRBV21-1 to TRBJ2-7; the D call TRBD1 from the table was never checked on the DNA. TRBV21-1 is marked as a pseudogene. This CDR3 is built from 15 residues. The CDR3: CASSKVGTLSHEQYF. The CDR3 coding sequence is TGTGCCAGCAGCAAAGTGGGGACACTCTCCCACGAGCAGTACTTC.

The chain links TRBV30 to TRBJ2-1; a possible D gene is TRBD2 (6 bases). Per the germline V gene, CDR1 is GTSNPN and CDR2 is SVGIG (reference sequence). Trimming took 3 bases from V and 11 from J, leaving 20 bases between them. There are 14 residues in the CDR3. The CDR3 sequence is CAWRASASPGKQFF. The CDR3 coding sequence is TGTGCCTGGAGGGCTAGCGCCTCACCGGGGAAGCAGTTCTTC.

The V call is TRBV3-1 (or the pseudogene TRBV3-2), the J call TRBJ1-1; tentatively, D is TRBD1 (6 bases). Germline CDR1 and CDR2: LGHDT and YNNKEL (reference sequence). V lost 4 bases to trimming and J lost 7 bases, with 16 bases between them. The CDR3 is 14 residues long. CDR3 sequence reads: CASSPYSDRSEAFF. The CDR3 nucleotides are TGTGCCAGCAGCCCTTATTCCGACAGGAGTGAAGCTTTCTTT.

A few counts support this clone. The chain uses TRBV6-6 and TRBJ2-3, with D unclear. V lost 4 bases and J lost 4, with 12 bases in between. Germline assignment: CDR1 MNHNY and CDR2 SVGAGI (reference sequence). The CDR3 runs to 14 residues. CDR3 DNA: TGTGCCAGCAGTTCCACTGGGCCCCCAGATACGCAGTATTTT. Protein product: CASSSTGPPDTQYF.

The genes are TRBV4-1 and TRBJ1-3; maybe TRBD1 (5 bases). The CDR3 consists of 14 residues. With 4 bases removed from V and 0 bases from J, the gap between germline ends came to 7 bases. The germline CDR1 and CDR2 sequences are MGHRA and YSYEKL. The chain's CDR3 is CASSRGDSGNTIYF. The CDR3 bases are TGCGCCAGCAGCCGGGGCGACTCTGGAAACACCATATATTTT.

The rearrangement uses TRBV5-4 and TRBJ2-3; D might be TRBD2 (6 bases). The CDR3 consists of 14 residues. V was pared by 7 bases and J by 4 bases, with 16 bases between. Germline CDR1 is SGHNT and CDR2 is YYREEE (reference sequence). CDR3 amino acids: CASGRDLGPDTQYF. CDR3 bases: TGTGCCAGCGGCCGGGACTTGGGTCCAGATACGCAGTATTTT.

This clone was counted between two and nine times. The chain uses TRBV18 and TRBJ1-2, with D perhaps matching TRBD1 (5 bases). The CDR3 sequence is 15 residues long. The germline CDR1 and CDR2 sequences are KGHSH and LQKENI. The ends were cut back, 0 bases at V and 8 bases at J, with 16 bases in the middle. Here the CDR3 DNA reads TGTGCCAGCTCACCACCGCTGAGGGGAGGAAGCGGCTACACCTTC. It translates to CASSPPLRGGSGYTF. The variable domain in full, completed from reference TRBV18 and TRBJ1-2, reads NAGVMQNPRHLVRRRGQEARLRCSPMKGHSHVYWYRQLPEEGLKFMVYLQKENIIDESGMPKERFSAEFPKEGPSILRIQQVVRGDSAAYFCASSPPLRGGSGYTFGSGTRLTVV.

This clone has more than one count but fewer than ten. This chain connects TRBV9 to TRBJ2-7; weak D call: TRBD1 (6 bases). Germline V gives CDR1 SGDLS, CDR2 YYNGEE. V lost 0 bases and J 7 bases, leaving 8 bases between the germline ends. The CDR3 is made up of 12 amino acids. CDR3 nucleotides: TGTGCCAGCAGCGTAGTCAGGGGAGAGCAGTACTTC. This gives the protein CASSVVRGEQYF. The full variable domain, rest sourced from reference TRBV9 and TRBJ2-7, is DSGVTQTPKHLITATGQRVTLRCSPRSGDLSVYWYQQSLDQGLQFLIQYYNGEERAKGNILERFSAQQFPDLHSELNLSSLELGDSALYFCASSVVRGEQYFGPGTRLTVT.